The 11 T cell receptor beta chains given below trace back to one sample, sequenced in a study of radiotherapy plus CTLA-4 blockade in lung cancer. Generated by immunoSEQ multiplex PCR, the TCRdb table keeps only in-frame clones and is missing some. The sample lists about 53,000 clones, 84% occurring once. The sample here was peripheral blood, taken from a patient treated with radiotherapy plus ipilimumab. Receptors were obtained from a human donor with non-small cell lung cancer whose response to radiotherapy plus ipilimumab could not be evaluated.

The chain employs TRBV2 and TRBJ2-3; 11 bases are a match to TRBD2. From germline, CDR1 is SNHLY and CDR2 FYNNEI. J gave up 5 bases and V 7 bases, and 11 bases lay outside the gene matches. CDR3 length: 16 amino acids. CDR3 region: CASIIAGGPGVDTQYF. CDR3 DNA: TGTGCCAGCATAATAGCGGGAGGGCCTGGGGTAGATACGCAGTATTTT.

There are a few counts of this clone. The chain recombines TRBV6-1 with TRBJ2-7; weak D call: TRBD2 (5 bases). CDR3 length equals 11 residues. Per germline, CDR1 MNHNS and CDR2 SASEGT. V lost 10 bases and J lost 6, with 13 bases in between. As DNA, the CDR3 is TGTGCCACACTTAGGGCGGGCGAGCAGTACTTC. Its protein product is CATLRAGEQYF.

This clone was seen just once. The J gene is TRBJ1-2, the V gene TRBV2, with TRBD1 matching over 8 bases. The CDR3 has 13 amino acids. CDR1 and CDR2 from the germline V gene are SNHLY and FYNNEI. The V and J ends lost 7 bases and 2 bases, in that order; junction bases with no gene match: 3. This chain's CDR3 is CASTRTGNYGYTF. The CDR3 coding sequence is TGTGCCAGCACCCGGACAGGGAACTATGGCTACACCTTC. The full variable domain, with the rest looked up from reference TRBV2 and TRBJ1-2, is EPEVTQTPSHQVTQMGQEVILRCVPISNHLYFYWYRQILGQKVEFLVSFYNNEISEKSEIFDDQFSVERPDGSNFTLKIRSTKLEDSAMYFCASTRTGNYGYTFGSGTRLTVV.

CDR3 nucleotides: TGTGCCAGCAGCCCTCTACAGGGATCACCCCTCCACTTT. It specifies CASSPLQGSPLHF. The chain employs TRBV6-5 and TRBJ1-6, with a tentative D call TRBD1 (6 bases). V was shortened by 6 bases and J by 10 bases, with 13 bases between the two germline ends. The CDR3 totals 13 residues. Germline CDR1 reads MNHEY; CDR2 reads SVGAGI.

The rearrangement joins TRBV19 to TRBJ1-3; D is ambiguous. Deletions cut 4 bases from V and 0 bases from J, with 25 bases between. The CDR3 loop spans 20 amino acids. In germline, CDR1 is LNHDA, CDR2 SQIVND (reference sequence). CDR3 loop: CASSKRPYQPGLSSGNTIYF. The DNA of the CDR3 is TGTGCCAGTAGTAAACGACCTTATCAGCCAGGCCTAAGCTCTGGAAACACCATATATTTT.

The J gene is TRBJ1-3, the V gene TRBV7-8; TRBD1 matches at 9 bases. The CDR3 is made up of 16 amino acids. Germline V gene data show CDR1 as SGHVS and CDR2 as FQNEAQ. The V and J ends lost 1 base and 1 base, in that order; junction bases with no gene match: 2. The CDR3: CASSLDRGRSGNTIYF. Written as DNA, the CDR3 is TGTGCCAGCAGCTTAGACAGGGGGCGATCTGGAAACACCATATATTTT.

In nucleotides, the CDR3 is TGTGCCAGCAGAAGACTAGCGGGTTTTTACGAGCAGTTCTTC. The encoded protein is CASRRLAGFYEQFF. J is TRBJ2-1 and V is TRBV5-6; the match to TRBD2 covers 10 bases. The germline gives CDR1 SGHDT, CDR2 YYEEEE. This CDR3 comprises 14 residues. Unmatched junction bases numbered 9, after V lost 5 bases and J lost 10 bases.

This clone occurred once. The chain employs TRBV19 and TRBJ1-1; 8 nucleotides align to TRBD1. The trim removed 6 bases at V and 4 bases at J, leaving 7 bases unmatched. CDR3 length: 14 amino acids. Germline loops: CDR1 LNHDA, CDR2 SQIVND (reference sequence). Here the CDR3 DNA reads TGTGCCAGTAGGGCAGGGGGCGCGGGCACTGAAGCTTTCTTT. Its protein product is CASRAGGAGTEAFF. The full variable domain, rest sourced from reference TRBV19 and TRBJ1-1, is DGGITQSPKYLFRKEGQNVTLSCEQNLNHDAMYWYRQDPGQGLRLIYYSQIVNDFQKGDIAEGYSVSREKKESFPLTVTSAQKNPTAFYLCASRAGGAGTEAFFGQGTRLTVV.

The chain is built from TRBV2 and TRBJ2-1, with 15 bases aligning to TRBD2. With V trimmed by 6 bases and J by 0 bases, 12 bases remained unmatched. The CDR3 sequence is 20 residues long. Germline loops: CDR1 SNHLY, CDR2 FYNNEI. The CDR3 sequence: CASSPTGLAGGFSSYNEQFF. CDR3 in DNA: TGTGCCAGCAGCCCGACGGGACTAGCGGGAGGCTTTAGCTCCTACAATGAGCAGTTCTTC.

This sequence joins TRBV9 and TRBJ2-1; TRBD2 matches at 9 bases. With 2 bases clipped from V and 10 bases from J, the junction kept 10 bases outside the gene matches. In germline, CDR1 is SGDLS, CDR2 YYNGEE. The CDR3 has 15 amino acids. Here the CDR3 DNA reads TGTGCCAGCAGCGTTACTAGCGGGCTAGGTGGAGAGCAGTTCTTC. Encoded protein: CASSVTSGLGGEQFF.

As to this clone: At the DNA level, this CDR3 is encoded by other sequences in the same sample as well. This chain connects TRBV6-5 to TRBJ2-3; 7 nucleotides align to TRBD2. Germline assignment: CDR1 MNHEY and CDR2 SVGAGI. Losses at the gene ends were 4 bases for V and 4 bases for J; bases not matched to a gene: 11. The CDR3 has 16 amino acids. In DNA form, the CDR3 reads TGTGCCAGCAGTTTTTACGGCGGGAGAGGTGCAGATACGCAGTATTTT. Translated, it gives CASSFYGGRGADTQYF.